Given below is one T cell receptor beta chain in context. What this receptor recognizes is not known. Nothing much larger sits one base from this clone, and base qualities are not available. The data belong to a study of radiation and T cells in renal cell carcinoma (TCRdb year 2020). Regarding the research as a whole: The samples were obtained from a clinical trial, where primary renal cell carcinomas were treated with 15 Gy stereotactic body radiation therapy and then removed by nephrectomy 4 weeks afterward. A total of under 60 samples underwent TCR beta sequencing, made up of roughly 26 tumors and roughly 27 peripheral blood samples. A total of about 4 million unique CDR3 nucleotide sequences, encoding more than 2 million unique CDR3 amino acid sequences, were found across all 50 or so samples. What the authors observed across the whole study: Because no pretreatment tumor biopsies were available, whether clonotypes were present in the tumor at baseline could not be determined. Because the trial had a single-armed design, the trial could not examine how radiation dose or scheduling affected the TCR repertoire. An increase in top tumor clonotypes in blood was observed from baseline to 2 weeks post-radiation, followed by contraction by 4 weeks, which was taken to suggest transient expansion of tumor-resident clones. Tracking of blood repertoire dynamics stopped at roughly 4 weeks after treatment, with no follow-up past that point.

Clipping removes 5 bases from V and 5 bases from J, with 11 as the unmatched junction base count. For CDR1 and CDR2, the germline V gene lists SGHAT and FQNNGV. Measured from the cysteine to the phenylalanine, the CDR3 is 15 residues long. The retained sequence is limited to the CDR3, 45 bases, with the frame set at the first base. The time point tag for this specimen amounts to: baseline pretreatment blood. The treatment or condition label for this specimen denotes: 15 Gy SBRT to primary tumor, nephrectomy 4 weeks later. Serial peripheral blood from radiation-treated patients was sampled at baseline, 2 weeks and 4 weeks after SBRT to track tumor-enriched clonotypes. Every patient's renal cell carcinoma showed clear cell pathology. Genomic DNA for TCR sequencing was prepared using the QIAamp DNA Blood Mini Kit (Qiagen). Only samples passing all quality control checks were included in the analyses.

TCR beta libraries were generated from genomic DNA with the immunoSEQ kit, following the manufacturer's recommendations. For library preparation, a first multiplex PCR was performed with proprietary primers, followed by a second PCR in which unique barcodes were added, and bead cleanups were performed after each round. A kit-provided positive control reaction and a negative control reaction were included in every sample batch. The final libraries were assessed on an Agilent 4200 TapeStation D1000 ScreenTape, pooled by volume, and quantified by qPCR. An Illumina NextSeq500 fitted with a MidOutput 150-cycle cartridge performed the sequencing, running 156 Read1 cycles and 15 Index1 cycles with the kit's custom primers. The pooled library was loaded at 1.0 pM with an approximately 18% PhiX control spike-in. Under the source paper's analysis protocol: Vendor-processed data were analyzed in R, with a clonotype defined as all T cells sharing the same CDR3 nucleotide sequence. For clone abundance analyses, frequencies were normalized to the 10,000 most abundant clones in each sample. Public T cell clones, averaging fewer than five per sample, were removed before analysis. An abundance difference of at least 32-fold between compartments was the criterion for calling clonotypes tumor-enriched or baseline blood-enriched. A beta-binomial differential abundance model was used to identify clonotypes that expanded or contracted between blood time points. The Baroni-Urbani and Buser coefficient was used to measure tumor-blood repertoire similarity, and groups were compared with two-tailed Wilcoxon tests in R. What TCRdb holds here is the immuneACCESS table cut down to in-frame rearrangements. Part of the clones is not present; checked against another copy, under half of the missing clones reflect an unresolved V gene, and the others are unexplained. The V and J calls and the clone size are those of that table, but D and trimming were determined from the DNA. The sample includes some 150,000 clones, with roughly 80% observed a single time. The ten largest account for less than 25% of the sample.

The sequence was obtained from a woman between 50 and 59 years old with renal cell carcinoma. This sample comprised blood, obtained from a patient whose treatment included radiotherapy and nephrectomy. The sequence links TRBV11-2 to TRBJ1-1, and 7 junction bases match TRBD1. The DNA reads TGTGCCAGCAGCCAAAGACAGGGAGGGGTAACTGAAGCTTTCTTT. The translation is CASSQRQGGVTEAFF.